The sequence of this TCR beta chain was determined in a study of beta chain features in type 1 diabetes. Expressed TCRB transcripts got sequenced, as all isolated RNA was reverse transcribed. Measured with immunoSEQ multiplex PCR; TCRdb has only the in-frame clones, and not every one. The table shows hundreds of thousands of clones, with about 14% occurring only once. This CDR3 region has 12 residues. Germline V gene data show CDR1 as KGHSH and CDR2 as LQKENI. V was pared by 6 bases and J by 5 bases, with 10 bases between. This sequence was found in a man aged 25-45 years in good health. The chain uses TRBV18 and TRBJ2-5; D is undetermined. The material sequenced was central memory CD4+ T cells from blood. The CDR3 DNA is TGTGCCAGCTCCCACGACACGGAGACCCAGTACTTC. This encodes CASSHDTETQYF. The full variable domain, completed using reference TRBV18 and TRBJ2-5, is NAGVMQNPRHLVRRRGQEARLRCSPMKGHSHVYWYRQLPEEGLKFMVYLQKENIIDESGMPKERFSAEFPKEGPSILRIQQVVRGDSAAYFCASSHDTETQYFGPGTRLLVL.